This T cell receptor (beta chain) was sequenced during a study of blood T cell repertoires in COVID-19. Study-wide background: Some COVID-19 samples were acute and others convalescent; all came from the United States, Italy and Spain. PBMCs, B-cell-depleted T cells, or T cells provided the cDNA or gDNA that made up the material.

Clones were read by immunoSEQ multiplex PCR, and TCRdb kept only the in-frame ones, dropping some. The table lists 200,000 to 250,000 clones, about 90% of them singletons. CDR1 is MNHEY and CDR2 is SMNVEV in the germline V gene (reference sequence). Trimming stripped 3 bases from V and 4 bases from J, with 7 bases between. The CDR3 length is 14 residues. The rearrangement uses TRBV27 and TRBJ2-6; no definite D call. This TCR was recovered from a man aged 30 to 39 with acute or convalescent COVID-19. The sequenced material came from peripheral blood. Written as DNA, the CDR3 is TGTGCCAGCAGTTTCAGATCAGGGGCCAACGTCCTGACTTTC. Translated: CASSFRSGANVLTF. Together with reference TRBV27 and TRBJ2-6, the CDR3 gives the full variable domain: EAQVTQNPRYLITVTGKKLTVTCSQNMNHEYMSWYRQDPGLGLRQIYYSMNVEVTDKGDVPEGYKVSRKEKRNFPLILESPSPNQTSLYFCASSFRSGANVLTFGAGSRLTVL.